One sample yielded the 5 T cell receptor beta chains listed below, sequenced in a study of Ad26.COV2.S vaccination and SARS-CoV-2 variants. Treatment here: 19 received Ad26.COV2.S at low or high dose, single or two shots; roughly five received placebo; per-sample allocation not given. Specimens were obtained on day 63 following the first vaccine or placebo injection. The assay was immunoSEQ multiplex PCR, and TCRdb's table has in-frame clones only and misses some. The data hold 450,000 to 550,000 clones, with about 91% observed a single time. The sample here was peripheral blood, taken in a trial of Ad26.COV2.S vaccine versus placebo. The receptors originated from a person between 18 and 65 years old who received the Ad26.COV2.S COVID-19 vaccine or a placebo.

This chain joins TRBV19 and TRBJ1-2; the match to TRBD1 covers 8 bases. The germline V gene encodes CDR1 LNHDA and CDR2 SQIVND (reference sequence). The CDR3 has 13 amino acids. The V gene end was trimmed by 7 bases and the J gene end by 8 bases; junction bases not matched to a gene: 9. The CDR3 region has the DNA TGTGCCAGTAATGACAGGGGATCTGGGGGCTACACCTTC. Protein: CASNDRGSGGYTF.

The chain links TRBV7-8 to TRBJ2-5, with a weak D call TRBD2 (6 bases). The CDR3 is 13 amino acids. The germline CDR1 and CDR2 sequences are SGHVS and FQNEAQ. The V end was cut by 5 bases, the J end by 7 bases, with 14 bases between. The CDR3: CASSPIPGGTQYF. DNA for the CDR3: TGTGCCAGCAGCCCGATCCCCGGGGGGACCCAGTACTTC.

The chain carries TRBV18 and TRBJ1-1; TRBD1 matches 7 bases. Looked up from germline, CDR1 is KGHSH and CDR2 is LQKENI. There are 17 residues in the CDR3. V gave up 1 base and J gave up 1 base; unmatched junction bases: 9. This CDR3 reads CASSPRGGGSGNTEAFF. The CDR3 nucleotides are TGTGCCAGCTCACCACGGGGAGGGGGCTCGGGGAACACTGAAGCTTTCTTT. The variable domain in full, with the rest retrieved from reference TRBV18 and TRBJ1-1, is NAGVMQNPRHLVRRRGQEARLRCSPMKGHSHVYWYRQLPEEGLKFMVYLQKENIIDESGMPKERFSAEFPKEGPSILRIQQVVRGDSAAYFCASSPRGGGSGNTEAFFGQGTRLTVV.

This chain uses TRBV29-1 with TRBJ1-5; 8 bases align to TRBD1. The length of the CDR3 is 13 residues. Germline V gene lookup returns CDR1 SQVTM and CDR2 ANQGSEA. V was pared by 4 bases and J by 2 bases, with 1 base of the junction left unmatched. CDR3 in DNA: TGCAGCGTTGTGGACAGGGGCAATCAGCCCCAGCATTTT. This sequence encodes CSVVDRGNQPQHF.

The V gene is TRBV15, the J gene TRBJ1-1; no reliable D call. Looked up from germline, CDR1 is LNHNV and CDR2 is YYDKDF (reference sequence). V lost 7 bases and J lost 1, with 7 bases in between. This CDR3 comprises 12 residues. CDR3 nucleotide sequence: TGTGCCACCAAGGCGTCGAACACTGAAGCTTTCTTT. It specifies CATKASNTEAFF.